There are many counts of the clone carrying this T cell receptor (beta chain). TCRdb used MiXCR to reprocess the 5' RACE reads, holding one entry per CDR3 protein. Of 41,000 or so distinct CDR3 sequences listed, approximately 4.9% are singletons. This record belongs to a study of T cells of healthy individuals. V lost 6 bases, J lost 4 bases, and 16 bases lay in between. CDR3 length: 15 residues. Germline loops: CDR1 SNHLY, CDR2 FYNNEI. The J gene is TRBJ2-1, the V gene TRBV2, with TRBD1 as a possible D gene (6 bases). The sequence came from a human donor in good health. CDR3 DNA sequence: TGTGCCAGCAGAAAGAGCAGGGGTATGTACAATGAGCAGTTCTTC. Translated, it gives CASRKSRGMYNEQFF.